One TCR beta chain is described in this entry. This sample stems from a study of control samples from healthy donors and cancer patients. The germline gives CDR1 MNHEY, CDR2 SVGAGI. V lost 8 bases and J lost 0, with 8 bases in between. This CDR3 is built from 13 residues. Sequencing used immunoSEQ multiplex PCR; TCRdb keeps in-frame clones, though not all of them. The sample shows approximately 58,000 clones, 70% to 90% of them seen only once. The sequenced sample was PBMCs. The clonotype comes from a woman aged 55-70 years with lung cancer. The chain links TRBV6-5 to TRBJ1-5; unclear D gene. CDR3 bases: TGTGCCAGCCGGGCCTATAGCAATCAGCCCCAGCATTTT. Its protein product is CASRAYSNQPQHF.